This T cell receptor (beta chain) was captured in a study of blood T cell repertoires in COVID-19. As handled by the study authors: Reference gene primers were amplified, and this amplification served to estimate nucleated cell counts. Assay used: immunoSEQ multiplex PCR; TCRdb lists only in-frame clones, some missing. V, J and clone size were drawn from that table, and D and trimming were deduced from the DNA. This sample has about 130,000 clones, with roughly 80% found just once. V shed 3 bases and J shed 7 bases, with 12 bases lying between them. Germline assignment: CDR1 SGHTA and CDR2 FQGNSA. The length of the CDR3 is 14 residues.

This clonotype was obtained from a man between 60 and 75 years old who had recovered from COVID-19. V is TRBV7-2 and J is TRBJ2-2, with a weak D call TRBD1 (6 bases). Source material: peripheral blood. In DNA form, the CDR3 reads TGTGCCAGCAGCTTGGCTAGAGGGGGCGGGGAGCTGTTTTTT. This sequence encodes CASSLARGGGELFF.